These 27 T cell receptor beta chains were all obtained from the same sample, sequenced in a study of blood T cell repertoires in COVID-19. Profiling relied on immunoSEQ multiplex PCR, and the TCRdb table lists in-frame clones only, not all of them. The sample holds 250,000 to 350,000 clones, 70% to 90% seen once. The specimen sequenced was peripheral blood. These receptor sequences come from a woman in her 30s with active or convalescent COVID-19.

This clone has a single count. This rearrangement joins TRBV6-6 to TRBJ2-4, with D maybe TRBD2 (7 bases). The length of the CDR3 is 11 residues. The V end lost 11 bases, the J end lost 13 bases, and 18 bases lay between the germline ends. Germline V gene data show CDR1 as MNHNY and CDR2 as SVGAGI (reference sequence). CDR3 protein: CALGGGASQYF. CDR3 sequence (DNA): TGTGCCCTAGGAGGGGGGGCAAGCCAGTACTTC.

This clone was found once. This sequence joins TRBV6-2 or TRBV6-3 and TRBJ2-7, with D perhaps matching TRBD1 (6 bases). Per germline, CDR1 MNHEY and CDR2 SVGEGT. Trimming took 5 bases from V and 2 from J, leaving 16 bases between them. The CDR3 runs to 15 residues. The CDR3 sequence is CASSRSLGQAYEQYF. CDR3 sequence (DNA): TGTGCCAGCAGTCGAAGTCTGGGACAAGCCTACGAGCAGTACTTC.

J is TRBJ2-5 and V is TRBV28, with TRBD2 matching over 7 bases. V shed 5 bases and J 5 bases; nucleotides not matched to a gene: 5. The CDR3 consists of 13 residues. From germline, CDR1 is MDHEN and CDR2 SYDVKM. The CDR3 sequence is CASSVTSPETQYF. Here the CDR3 DNA reads TGTGCCAGCAGTGTGACTAGCCCGGAGACCCAGTACTTC.

This chain uses TRBV11-3 with TRBJ2-5; D may be TRBD2 (5 bases). The CDR3 totals 13 residues. Germline CDR1 is SGHNT and CDR2 is YENEEA. Trimming shortened V by 3 bases and J by 7 bases, and 12 bases separated the two germline ends. The CDR3 DNA is TGTGCCAGCAGCTTTGGTCTTGAGGGGACCCAGTACTTC. It is translated as CASSFGLEGTQYF.

The DNA for the CDR3 is TGTGCCACCAGTGACTTTAGGGGGCAAGGCTACACCTTC. Residues: CATSDFRGQGYTF. The chain is built from TRBV24-1 and TRBJ1-2, with TRBD1 matching 7 bases. This CDR3 spans 13 amino acids. CDR1 is KGHDR, CDR2 SFDVKD, per germline. V was pared by 4 bases and J by 8 bases, with 6 bases of the junction left unmatched.

The chain uses TRBV19 and TRBJ2-7, with 8 nucleotides matching TRBD1. Per germline, CDR1 LNHDA and CDR2 SQIVND (reference sequence). J gave up 3 bases and V 1 base, and 2 bases lay outside the gene matches. This CDR3 is 14 amino acids long. This chain's CDR3 is CASSIAGQVYEQYF. For the CDR3, the DNA is TGTGCCAGTAGTATAGCGGGACAGGTCTACGAGCAGTACTTC.

This chain joins TRBV6-1 and TRBJ1-6; no reliable D call. This CDR3 is 14 amino acids long. Germline lookup yields CDR1 MNHNS and CDR2 SASEGT. Trimming left V 1 base short and J 10 bases short, with 11 bases between. CDR3 sequence reads: CASSEVLRVSPLHF. DNA of the CDR3: TGTGCCAGCAGTGAAGTTTTGAGGGTCTCACCCCTCCACTTT.

V and J are TRBV9 and TRBJ2-7; D remains ambiguous. V was clipped by 0 bases and J by 1 base, with 11 bases between them. Germline V gene lookup returns CDR1 SGDLS and CDR2 YYNGEE. This CDR3 comprises 15 residues. The CDR3 sequence is CASSVDAATSYEQYF. The CDR3, as DNA: TGTGCCAGCAGCGTAGACGCGGCGACTTCCTACGAGCAGTACTTC.

For this clone: The identical CDR3 is also encoded by other nucleotide sequences in the sample. The chain recombines TRBV29-1 with TRBJ2-5, with 8 bases matching TRBD2. This CDR3 is 13 amino acids long. V gave up 1 base and J gave up 5 bases; unmatched junction bases: 3. Germline V gene data show CDR1 as SQVTM and CDR2 as ANQGSEA. The CDR3: CSVEGPGGETQYF. In DNA, the CDR3 is TGCAGCGTTGAAGGGCCGGGGGGGGAGACCCAGTACTTC.

The V gene is TRBV10-3, the J gene TRBJ2-3, with TRBD1 matching 12 bases. The germline V gene encodes CDR1 ENHRY and CDR2 SYGVKD. Trimming removed 11 bases from V and 5 bases from J; junction bases left unmatched: 11. This CDR3 has 15 residues. This chain's CDR3 is CAVESGTGGRDTQYF. The CDR3 DNA is TGTGCCGTTGAGTCCGGGACAGGGGGCAGAGATACGCAGTATTTT.

As concerns this clone: Germline and junction disagree at one end, which may indicate a read error. The chain joins TRBV7-7 to TRBJ2-2, with 9 bases matching TRBD1. The CDR3 spans 14 residues. In germline, CDR1 is SSHAT, CDR2 FNYEAQ (reference sequence). CDR3 sequence reads: CASSPGQGTGELFF. In DNA, the CDR3 is TGTGCTAGCAGCCCAGGACAGGGGACCGGGGAGCTGTTTTTT.

The chain joins TRBV7-2 to TRBJ1-1; 7 nucleotides agree with TRBD1. The CDR3 contains 15 residues. V was clipped by 6 bases and J by 1 base; unmatched bases: 8. Looked up from germline, CDR1 is SGHTA and CDR2 is FQGNSA. The chain's CDR3 is CASRLDRDWNTEAFF. CDR3 coding DNA: TGTGCCAGCAGGCTAGACAGGGATTGGAACACTGAAGCTTTCTTT. Drawing the rest from reference TRBV7-2 and TRBJ1-1, the complete variable domain is GAGVSQSPSNKVTEKGKDVELRCDPISGHTALYWYRQSLGQGLEFLIYFQGNSAPDKSGLPSDRFSAERTGGSVSTLTIQRTQQEDSAVYLCASRLDRDWNTEAFFGQGTRLTVV.

This clone was counted a few times. The identical CDR3 is also encoded by other nucleotide sequences in the sample. V is TRBV19 and J is TRBJ1-5, with 9 bases identical to TRBD1. Trimming cost V 1 base and J 3 bases; bases outside gene matches: 1. In germline, CDR1 is LNHDA, CDR2 SQIVND (reference sequence). There are 15 residues in the CDR3. The CDR3 is CASSIGTGDNQPQHF. The DNA for the CDR3 is TGTGCCAGTAGTATAGGGACAGGGGACAATCAGCCCCAGCATTTT.

This clone was found a few times. V gene TRBV30 combines with J gene TRBJ1-1; D unclear. The germline V gene encodes CDR1 GTSNPN and CDR2 SVGIG (reference sequence). This CDR3 has 12 residues. Trimming pared 3 bases from V and 1 base from J, leaving 6 bases between. The CDR3 spells CAWRGPNTEAFF. In nucleotides, the CDR3 is TGTGCCTGGAGGGGCCCGAACACTGAAGCTTTCTTT.

The chain recombines TRBV19 with TRBJ1-6; D gene uncertain. The germline gives CDR1 LNHDA, CDR2 SQIVND (reference sequence). The CDR3 has 14 amino acids. The V and J ends lost 5 bases and 5 bases respectively, with 10 bases between them. CDR3 protein: CASSPGGHNSPLHF. CDR3 sequence (DNA): TGTGCCAGTAGTCCGGGAGGCCATAATTCACCCCTCCACTTT.

As for this clone: Other DNA sequences from this sample encode an identical CDR3 as well. For the CDR3, the DNA is TGCGCCAGCAGCCTAAAGTCGGACACTGAAGCTTTCTTT. As protein: CASSLKSDTEAFF. V is TRBV5-1 and J is TRBJ1-1; D gene ambiguous. Germline V lookup: CDR1 SGHRS, CDR2 YFSETQ. Trimming took off 4 bases at V and 3 bases at J, with 10 bases between the two ends. This CDR3 contains 13 residues.

V is TRBV4-3 and J is TRBJ2-1; 10 bases are shared with TRBD2. This CDR3 is 18 amino acids long. Germline V gene sequence: CDR1 LGHNA, CDR2 YSLEER. Trimming cost V 0 bases and J 6 bases; bases outside gene matches: 11. The CDR3 loop is CASSQDSPQAGGPNEQFF. Written as DNA, the CDR3 is TGCGCCAGCAGCCAAGATAGCCCCCAAGCGGGGGGGCCCAATGAGCAGTTCTTC.

The chain employs TRBV19 and TRBJ2-5, with D perhaps matching TRBD1 (6 bases). The germline gives CDR1 LNHDA, CDR2 SQIVND (reference sequence). Trimming stripped 6 bases from V and 5 bases from J, with 16 bases between. This CDR3 is built from 14 residues. CDR3 sequence reads: CASSPGAGAETQYF. The CDR3 nucleotides read TGTGCCAGTAGCCCAGGGGCCGGCGCGGAGACCCAGTACTTC.

This clone appeared a single time. The V call is TRBV3-1 (or the pseudogene TRBV3-2), the J call TRBJ1-2; maybe TRBD1 (6 bases). The V end lost 1 base, the J end lost 7 bases, and 13 bases lay between the germline ends. Germline lookup yields CDR1 LGHDT and CDR2 YNNKEL (reference sequence). This CDR3 comprises 14 residues. The CDR3 DNA reads TGTGCCAGCAGCCAAGGTGGGGGCGGGTTTGGCTACACCTTC. Its translation is CASSQGGGGFGYTF.

V usage is TRBV7-2 and J usage is TRBJ2-1, with 9 bases that match TRBD1. The CDR3 has 15 residues. Germline CDR1 and CDR2: SGHTA and FQGNSA. Trimming took 4 bases from V and 4 from J; bases not matched to a gene: 5. The chain's CDR3 is CASSSRQGGYNEQFF. The CDR3 region has the DNA TGTGCCAGCAGCTCTCGACAGGGGGGATACAATGAGCAGTTCTTC. Full variable domain (remainder filled in from reference TRBV7-2 and TRBJ2-1): GAGVSQSPSNKVTEKGKDVELRCDPISGHTALYWYRQSLGQGLEFLIYFQGNSAPDKSGLPSDRFSAERTGGSVSTLTIQRTQQEDSAVYLCASSSRQGGYNEQFFGPGTRLTVL.

The chain links TRBV30 to TRBJ2-3; 7 bases match TRBD1. The CDR3 runs 15 residues. The germline V gene encodes CDR1 GTSNPN and CDR2 SVGIG (reference sequence). With V trimmed by 0 bases and J by 2 bases, 5 bases remained unmatched. The CDR3 DNA is TGTGCCTGGAGTGTCCCAGGGGGTTTCACAGATACGCAGTATTTT. Translated, it gives CAWSVPGGFTDTQYF.

The rearrangement joins TRBV7-2 to TRBJ1-6; D is uncertain. Per germline, CDR1 SGHTA and CDR2 FQGNSA. V dropped 2 bases and J dropped 15 bases, with 8 bases sitting between them. The CDR3 covers 11 residues. The CDR3, as DNA: TGTGCCAGCAGCTTATCTAATCGCCTCCACTTT. Translating it yields CASSLSNRLHF.

This clone was detected only a few times. The gene calls are TRBV20-1 and TRBJ2-2; 7 bases map to TRBD2. There are 15 residues in the CDR3. J was trimmed by 0 bases and V by 6 bases; bases with no gene match: 7. Germline lookup yields CDR1 DFQATT and CDR2 SNEGSKA (reference sequence). The CDR3 sequence: CSASGSGANTGELFF. The DNA for the CDR3 is TGCAGTGCAAGTGGGAGCGGGGCGAACACCGGGGAGCTGTTTTTT.

The chain uses TRBV15 and TRBJ2-1, with 8 bases fitting TRBD1. With 1 base clipped from V and 16 bases from J, the junction kept 3 bases outside the gene matches. Germline V CDR1 and CDR2: LNHNV, YYDKDF (reference sequence). CDR3 length equals 11 residues. CDR3 residues: CATSRGAGGFF. In nucleotides, the CDR3 is TGTGCCACCAGCAGAGGGGCAGGGGGCTTCTTC.

V usage is TRBV20-1 and J usage is TRBJ2-3; D not resolved. The germline V gene has CDR1 DFQATT and CDR2 SNEGSKA (reference sequence). Deletions cut 3 bases from V and 3 bases from J, with 16 bases between. There are 15 residues in the CDR3. The CDR3 region is CSASLVGIGTDTQYF. The CDR3 DNA follows: TGCAGTGCTAGTTTGGTGGGTATCGGGACAGATACGCAGTATTTT.

The chain has TRBV7-9 and TRBJ1-5; D is uncertain. V lost 6 bases, J lost 7 bases, and 13 bases lay in between. This CDR3 region has 13 residues. CDR1 and CDR2 from the germline V gene are SEHNR and FQNEAQ (reference sequence). The CDR3 reads CASRDGLRQPQHF. The DNA of the CDR3 is TGTGCCAGCAGAGACGGGTTGCGGCAGCCCCAGCATTTT.

The genes are TRBV7-2 and TRBJ1-1, with 7 bases identical to TRBD1. Per the germline V gene, CDR1 is SGHTA and CDR2 is FQGNSA. The ends lost 0 bases at V and 5 bases at J; junction bases unmatched: 9. The CDR3 runs to 16 residues. CDR3: CASSLARAGGSTEAFF. The CDR3 bases are TGTGCCAGCAGCTTAGCGCGGGCAGGGGGAAGTACTGAAGCTTTCTTT.